These T cell receptor beta chains were read from a single sample in a study of T-cell memory formation after mild COVID-19. In TCRdb, the 5' RACE reads were re-called with MiXCR into one record per CDR3 protein. The table lists hundreds of thousands of distinct CDR3 sequences, roughly a fifth of them singletons. Sequencing used PBMCs or a T cell subset sorted from them (not recorded which). Source of these receptors: an adult woman who had mild COVID-19 (a few samples of this study predate the infection). Cell type and time point are not known. CDR3s include the opening cysteine and the closing phenylalanine or tryptophan. Each record gives: J gene, D gene, clone size, V gene, CDR3 protein, CDR3 DNA. The D gene is left open where the match is weak. Clone size is shown for a subset of rows, as once, few, many or a class of expanded clone.

j_call: TRBJ1-1
d_call: TRBD1
clone_size: -
v_call: TRBV12-3/TRBV12-4
cdr3_aa: CASSFWTGEAFF
cdr3_nt: TGTGCCAGCAGTTTCTGGACAGGGGAAGCTTTCTTT

j_call: TRBJ2-7
d_call: -
clone_size: -
v_call: TRBV5-1
cdr3_aa: CARSGGRTLYEQYF
cdr3_nt: TGCGCCAGAAGCGGAGGACGGACCCTATACGAGCAGTACTTC

j_call: TRBJ2-2
d_call: TRBD1
clone_size: -
v_call: TRBV7-9
cdr3_aa: CASSRRQGMDTGELFF
cdr3_nt: TGTGCCAGCAGCCGACGACAGGGGATGGACACCGGGGAGCTGTTTTTT

j_call: TRBJ2-7
d_call: TRBD2
clone_size: once
v_call: TRBV9
cdr3_aa: CASSVALWLAGLYEQYF
cdr3_nt: TGTGCCAGCAGCGTAGCACTGTGGCTAGCGGGCCTGTACGAGCAGTACTTC

j_call: TRBJ2-7
d_call: -
clone_size: -
v_call: TRBV9
cdr3_aa: CASSPGGYLGIDEQYF
cdr3_nt: TGTGCCAGCAGCCCCGGCGGCTACCTAGGGATCGACGAGCAGTACTTC

j_call: TRBJ1-5
d_call: -
clone_size: few
v_call: TRBV12-3/TRBV12-4
cdr3_aa: CASSPGHQPQHF
cdr3_nt: TGTGCCAGCAGTCCTGGACACCAGCCCCAGCATTTT

j_call: TRBJ2-6
d_call: -
clone_size: few
v_call: TRBV5-6
cdr3_aa: CASSRSEGFLLESGANVLTF
cdr3_nt: TGTGCCAGCAGCCGTTCCGAAGGGTTCCTACTGGAATCTGGGGCCAACGTCCTGACTTTC

j_call: TRBJ1-4
d_call: -
clone_size: -
v_call: TRBV5-1
cdr3_aa: CASSSGTGYNEKLFF
cdr3_nt: TGCGCCAGCAGCTCCGGGACGGGATATAATGAAAAACTGTTTTTT

j_call: TRBJ2-1
d_call: -
clone_size: -
v_call: TRBV12-3/TRBV12-4
cdr3_aa: CASSPLGHGSYNEQFF
cdr3_nt: TGTGCCAGCAGTCCACTCGGGCATGGGTCCTACAATGAGCAGTTCTTC

j_call: TRBJ1-2
d_call: TRBD1
clone_size: few
v_call: TRBV30
cdr3_aa: CAWSGAGGGYGYTF
cdr3_nt: TGTGCCTGGAGTGGGGCAGGGGGCGGCTATGGCTACACCTTC

j_call: TRBJ2-4
d_call: -
clone_size: few
v_call: TRBV15
cdr3_aa: CATSKGDSKNIQYF
cdr3_nt: TGTGCCACCAGCAAAGGAGATTCCAAAAACATTCAGTACTTC

j_call: TRBJ2-5
d_call: TRBD2
clone_size: few
v_call: TRBV20-1
cdr3_aa: CSASGGGGQETQYF
cdr3_nt: TGCAGTGCTAGTGGCGGGGGGGGCCAAGAGACCCAGTACTTC

j_call: TRBJ2-1
d_call: TRBD1
clone_size: few
v_call: TRBV7-6
cdr3_aa: CASSLIPGTGYNEQFF
cdr3_nt: TGTGCCAGCAGCTTAATTCCAGGGACAGGGTACAATGAGCAGTTCTTC

j_call: TRBJ2-1
d_call: -
clone_size: many
v_call: TRBV7-9
cdr3_aa: CASSLAHSSYNEQFF
cdr3_nt: TGTGCCAGCAGCTTGGCTCACTCCTCCTACAATGAGCAGTTCTTC

j_call: TRBJ2-3
d_call: TRBD1
clone_size: few
v_call: TRBV5-5
cdr3_aa: CASSLWDRAGDTQYF
cdr3_nt: TGTGCCAGCAGCTTGTGGGACAGGGCAGGAGATACGCAGTATTTT

j_call: TRBJ1-2
d_call: -
clone_size: -
v_call: TRBV6-1
cdr3_aa: CASRLHMGIDGYTF
cdr3_nt: TGTGCCAGCAGGCTACATATGGGAATCGATGGCTACACCTTC

j_call: TRBJ2-5
d_call: -
clone_size: -
v_call: TRBV7-6
cdr3_aa: CASSLAGAKQETQYF
cdr3_nt: TGTGCCAGCAGCTTAGCAGGGGCTAAACAAGAGACCCAGTACTTC

j_call: TRBJ2-7
d_call: -
clone_size: -
v_call: TRBV29-1
cdr3_aa: CSVEDGQGVRQYF
cdr3_nt: TGCAGCGTTGAAGATGGGCAGGGAGTACGGCAGTACTTC

j_call: TRBJ1-1
d_call: -
clone_size: -
v_call: TRBV5-1
cdr3_aa: CASSLDVAGLEAFF
cdr3_nt: TGCGCCAGCAGCTTGGATGTAGCAGGCCTTGAAGCTTTCTTT

j_call: TRBJ2-2
d_call: -
clone_size: -
v_call: TRBV7-3
cdr3_aa: CASSLGPAGELFF
cdr3_nt: TGTGCCAGCAGCTTAGGGCCGGCCGGGGAGCTGTTTTTT

j_call: TRBJ2-2
d_call: -
clone_size: few
v_call: TRBV6-2/TRBV6-3
cdr3_aa: CASTYSGGGRVLRNTGELFF
cdr3_nt: TGTGCCAGCACCTACAGCGGAGGGGGGAGGGTCCTTCGGAACACCGGGGAGCTGTTTTTT

j_call: TRBJ2-7
d_call: -
clone_size: few
v_call: TRBV20-1
cdr3_aa: CSAAIDSYEQYF
cdr3_nt: TGCAGTGCGGCTATAGACTCCTACGAGCAGTACTTC

j_call: TRBJ2-1
d_call: -
clone_size: -
v_call: TRBV30
cdr3_aa: CAWRAGAQVGYEQFF
cdr3_nt: TGTGCCTGGAGGGCCGGCGCCCAGGTGGGGTATGAGCAGTTCTTC

j_call: TRBJ2-2
d_call: -
clone_size: few
v_call: TRBV18
cdr3_aa: CASSIRDAGELFF
cdr3_nt: TGTGCCAGCTCTATTAGAGACGCCGGGGAGCTGTTTTTT

j_call: TRBJ2-2
d_call: TRBD1
clone_size: -
v_call: TRBV7-9
cdr3_aa: CASSRQGRSGELFF
cdr3_nt: TGTGCCAGCAGCAGACAGGGGAGATCCGGGGAGCTGTTTTTT

j_call: TRBJ1-1
d_call: TRBD1
clone_size: few
v_call: TRBV5-1
cdr3_aa: CASRPRGQGLNTEAFF
cdr3_nt: TGCGCCAGCCGCCCGAGAGGACAGGGACTGAACACTGAAGCTTTCTTT

j_call: TRBJ1-1
d_call: -
clone_size: -
v_call: TRBV6-1
cdr3_aa: CASSEDWFKNTEAFF
cdr3_nt: TGTGCCAGCAGTGAAGATTGGTTTAAGAACACTGAAGCTTTCTTT

j_call: TRBJ2-1
d_call: TRBD2
clone_size: -
v_call: TRBV24-1
cdr3_aa: CATSDSIAGVHNEQFF
cdr3_nt: TGTGCCACCAGTGATTCTATAGCGGGAGTCCACAATGAGCAGTTCTTC

j_call: TRBJ2-3
d_call: -
clone_size: few
v_call: TRBV15
cdr3_aa: CATSIDFTDTQYF
cdr3_nt: TGTGCCACCAGCATAGATTTCACAGATACGCAGTATTTT

j_call: TRBJ2-5
d_call: -
clone_size: few
v_call: TRBV4-1
cdr3_aa: CASSHGGDETQYF
cdr3_nt: TGCGCCAGCAGTCATGGGGGCGATGAGACCCAGTACTTC

j_call: TRBJ1-5
d_call: -
clone_size: -
v_call: TRBV10-3
cdr3_aa: CAISESNLYSNQPQHF
cdr3_nt: TGTGCCATCAGTGAGTCGAATTTATATAGCAATCAGCCCCAGCATTTT

j_call: TRBJ2-1
d_call: -
clone_size: many
v_call: TRBV18
cdr3_aa: CASSQEHEQFF
cdr3_nt: TGTGCCAGCTCGCAAGAGCATGAGCAGTTCTTC

j_call: TRBJ1-1
d_call: -
clone_size: -
v_call: TRBV10-3
cdr3_aa: CAISDGGTANTEAFF
cdr3_nt: TGTGCCATCAGTGACGGGGGGACGGCGAACACTGAAGCTTTCTTT

j_call: TRBJ2-3
d_call: TRBD2
clone_size: -
v_call: TRBV6-6
cdr3_aa: CASSYMAGEVGSTDTQYF
cdr3_nt: TGTGCCAGCAGTTACATGGCGGGAGAGGTTGGGAGCACAGATACGCAGTATTTT

j_call: TRBJ1-1
d_call: -
clone_size: -
v_call: TRBV29-1
cdr3_aa: CSAQTGRVEAFF
cdr3_nt: TGCAGCGCCCAAACAGGGAGGGTTGAAGCTTTCTTT

j_call: TRBJ2-1
d_call: -
clone_size: -
v_call: TRBV3-1
cdr3_aa: CASSQDGGRAGYNEQFF
cdr3_nt: TGTGCCAGCAGCCAAGATGGGGGCAGGGCGGGATACAATGAGCAGTTCTTC

j_call: TRBJ1-6
d_call: -
clone_size: many
v_call: TRBV12-3/TRBV12-4
cdr3_aa: CASMKVSSYNSPLHF
cdr3_nt: TGTGCCAGCATGAAAGTGAGCTCCTATAATTCACCCCTCCACTTT

j_call: TRBJ1-2
d_call: -
clone_size: -
v_call: TRBV2
cdr3_aa: CASTKRGPGYGYTF
cdr3_nt: TGTGCCAGCACCAAGAGGGGCCCCGGCTATGGCTACACCTTC